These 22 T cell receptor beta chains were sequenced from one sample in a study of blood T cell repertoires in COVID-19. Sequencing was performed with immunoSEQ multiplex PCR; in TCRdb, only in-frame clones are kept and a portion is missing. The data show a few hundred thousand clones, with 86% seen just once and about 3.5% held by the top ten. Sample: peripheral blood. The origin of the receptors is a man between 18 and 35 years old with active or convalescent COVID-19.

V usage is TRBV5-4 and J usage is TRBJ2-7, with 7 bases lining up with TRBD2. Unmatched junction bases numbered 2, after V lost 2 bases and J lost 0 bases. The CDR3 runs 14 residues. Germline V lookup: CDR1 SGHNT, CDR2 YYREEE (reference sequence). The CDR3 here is CASSFGGISYEQYF. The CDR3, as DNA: TGTGCCAGCAGCTTCGGGGGGATCTCCTACGAGCAGTACTTC. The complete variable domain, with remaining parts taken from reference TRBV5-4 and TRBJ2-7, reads ETGVTQSPTHLIKTRGQQVTLRCSSQSGHNTVSWYQQALGQGPQFIFQYYREEENGRGNFPPRFSGLQFPNYSSELNVNALELDDSALYLCASSFGGISYEQYFGPGTRLTVT.

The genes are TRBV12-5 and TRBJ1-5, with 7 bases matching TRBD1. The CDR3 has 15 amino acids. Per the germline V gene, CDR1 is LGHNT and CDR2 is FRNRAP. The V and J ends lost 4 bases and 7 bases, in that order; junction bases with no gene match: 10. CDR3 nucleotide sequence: TGTGCTAGTGGTTCCGCGACAGGGAGGCGCCAGCCCCAGCATTTT. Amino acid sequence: CASGSATGRRQPQHF.

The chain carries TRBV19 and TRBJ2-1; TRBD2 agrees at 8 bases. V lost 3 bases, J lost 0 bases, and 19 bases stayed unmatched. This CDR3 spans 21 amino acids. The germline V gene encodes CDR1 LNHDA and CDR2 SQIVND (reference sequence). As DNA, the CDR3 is TGTGCCAGTAGTATTTCCCCTTGGTCGGAGCGGGGGCGAAGCTCCTACAATGAGCAGTTCTTC. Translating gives CASSISPWSERGRSSYNEQFF.

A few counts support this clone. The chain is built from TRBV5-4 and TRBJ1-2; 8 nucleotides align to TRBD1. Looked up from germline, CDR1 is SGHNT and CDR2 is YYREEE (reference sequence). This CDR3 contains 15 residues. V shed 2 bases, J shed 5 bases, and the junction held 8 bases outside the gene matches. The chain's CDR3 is CASSFQGANNYGYTF. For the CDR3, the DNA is TGTGCCAGCAGCTTTCAGGGGGCGAATAATTATGGCTACACCTTC.

CDR3 coding DNA: TGTGCCAGCAGTCTCCTGGGGCCCCTGAACACTGAAGCTTTCTTT. It is translated as CASSLLGPLNTEAFF. The V gene is TRBV28, the J gene TRBJ1-1, with D possibly matching TRBD1 (5 bases). Germline V gives CDR1 MDHEN, CDR2 SYDVKM. The CDR3 has 15 amino acids. Trimming left V 5 bases short and J 0 bases short, with 13 bases between. The entire variable domain, with the rest obtained from reference TRBV28 and TRBJ1-1, is as follows: DVKVTQSSRYLVKRTGEKVFLECVQDMDHENMFWYRQDPGLGLRLIYFSYDVKMKEKGDIPEGYSVSREKKERFSLILESASTNQTSMYLCASSLLGPLNTEAFFGQGTRLTVV.

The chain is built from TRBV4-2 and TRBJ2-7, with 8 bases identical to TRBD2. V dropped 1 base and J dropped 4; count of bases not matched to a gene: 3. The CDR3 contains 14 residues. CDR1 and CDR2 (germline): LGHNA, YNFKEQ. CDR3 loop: CASSQALAAYEQYF. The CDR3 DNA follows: TGTGCCAGCAGCCAAGCACTAGCGGCTTACGAGCAGTACTTC.

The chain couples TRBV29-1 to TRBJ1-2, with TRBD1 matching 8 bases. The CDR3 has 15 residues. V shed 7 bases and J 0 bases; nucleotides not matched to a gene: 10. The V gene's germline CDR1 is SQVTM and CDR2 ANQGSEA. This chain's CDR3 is CSAVRTGSSNYGYTF. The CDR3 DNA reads TGCAGCGCCGTTAGGACAGGGAGTTCTAACTATGGCTACACCTTC. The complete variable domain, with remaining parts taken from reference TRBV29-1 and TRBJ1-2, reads SAVISQKPSRDICQRGTSLTIQCQVDSQVTMMFWYRQQPGQSLTLIATANQGSEATYESGFVIDKFPISRPNLTFSTLTVSNMSPEDSSIYLCSAVRTGSSNYGYTFGSGTRLTVV.

The CDR3 reads CASSLGGPRYKTQYF. The DNA of the CDR3 is TGTGCCAGCAGCTTGGGGGGGCCTAGGTATAAGACCCAGTACTTC. This chain joins TRBV5-4 and TRBJ2-5; possible D gene TRBD1, 6 bases. This CDR3 is 15 amino acids long. V dropped 0 bases and J dropped 6 bases, with 15 bases sitting between them. From germline, CDR1 is SGHNT and CDR2 YYREEE (reference sequence).

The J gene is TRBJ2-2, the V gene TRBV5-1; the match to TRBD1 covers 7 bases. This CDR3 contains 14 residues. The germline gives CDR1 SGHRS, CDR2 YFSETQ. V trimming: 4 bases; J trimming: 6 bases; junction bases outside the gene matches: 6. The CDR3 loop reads CASSMHQGAGELFF. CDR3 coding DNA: TGCGCCAGCAGCATGCATCAGGGGGCCGGGGAGCTGTTTTTT.

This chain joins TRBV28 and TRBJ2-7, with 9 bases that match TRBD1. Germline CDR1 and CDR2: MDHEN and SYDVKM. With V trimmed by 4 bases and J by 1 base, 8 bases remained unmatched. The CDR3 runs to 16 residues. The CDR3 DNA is TGTGCCAGCAGTTCCCCGGGACAGGGTATATCCTACGAGCAGTACTTC. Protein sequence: CASSSPGQGISYEQYF.

This CDR3 reads CASSFAERGRGYTF. The CDR3, as DNA: TGTGCCAGCAGCTTCGCCGAGCGGGGAAGGGGCTACACCTTC. The genes are TRBV13 and TRBJ1-2; D not resolved. Deletions cut 3 bases from V and 8 bases from J, with 16 bases between. CDR3 length: 14 residues. Germline CDR1 and CDR2: PRHDT and FYEKMQ (reference sequence).

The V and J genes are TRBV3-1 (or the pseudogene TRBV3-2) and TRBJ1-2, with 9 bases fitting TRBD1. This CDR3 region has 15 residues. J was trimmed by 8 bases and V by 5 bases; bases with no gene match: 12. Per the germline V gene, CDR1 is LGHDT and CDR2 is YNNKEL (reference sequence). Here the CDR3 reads CASSFTGTGNGGYTF. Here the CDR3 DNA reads TGTGCCAGCAGCTTCACCGGGACAGGGAACGGAGGCTACACCTTC.

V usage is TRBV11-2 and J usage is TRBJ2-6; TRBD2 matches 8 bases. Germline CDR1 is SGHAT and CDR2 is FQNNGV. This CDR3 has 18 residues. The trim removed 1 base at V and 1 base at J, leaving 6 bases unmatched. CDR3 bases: TGTGCCAGCAGCTTAGCCGGGGGGGCTAATTCTGGGGCCAACGTCCTGACTTTC. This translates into CASSLAGGANSGANVLTF.

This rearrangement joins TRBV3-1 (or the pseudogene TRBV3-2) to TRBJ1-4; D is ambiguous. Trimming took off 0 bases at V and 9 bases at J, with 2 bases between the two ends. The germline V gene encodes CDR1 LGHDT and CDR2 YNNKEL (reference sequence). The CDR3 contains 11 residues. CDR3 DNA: TGTGCCAGCAGCCAAGACAAAAAACTGTTTTTT. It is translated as CASSQDKKLFF.

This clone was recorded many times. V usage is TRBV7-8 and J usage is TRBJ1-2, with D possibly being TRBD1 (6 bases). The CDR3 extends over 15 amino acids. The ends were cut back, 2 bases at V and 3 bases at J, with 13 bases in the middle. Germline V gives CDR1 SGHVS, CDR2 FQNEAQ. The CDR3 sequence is CASSLSRGIHYGYTF. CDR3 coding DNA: TGTGCCAGCAGCTTATCGAGGGGGATTCACTATGGCTACACCTTC.

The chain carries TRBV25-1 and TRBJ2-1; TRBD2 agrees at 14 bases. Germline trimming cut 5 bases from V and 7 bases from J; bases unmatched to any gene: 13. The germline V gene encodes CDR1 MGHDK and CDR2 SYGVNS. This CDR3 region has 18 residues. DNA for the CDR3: TGTGCCAGCAGTCAGACCTTGGGACTAGCGGGAGCAGGAAATGAGCAGTTCTTC. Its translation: CASSQTLGLAGAGNEQFF.

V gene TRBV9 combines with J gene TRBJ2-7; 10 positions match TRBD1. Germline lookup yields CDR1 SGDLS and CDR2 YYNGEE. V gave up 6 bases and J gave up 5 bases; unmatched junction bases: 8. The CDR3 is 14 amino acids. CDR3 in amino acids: CASNAGTGVNEQYF. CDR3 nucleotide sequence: TGTGCCAGCAATGCCGGGACAGGGGTCAACGAGCAGTACTTC.

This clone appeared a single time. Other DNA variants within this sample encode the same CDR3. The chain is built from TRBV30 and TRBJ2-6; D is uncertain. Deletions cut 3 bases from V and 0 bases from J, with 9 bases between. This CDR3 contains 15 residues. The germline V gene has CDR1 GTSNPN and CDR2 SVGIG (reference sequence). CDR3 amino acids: CAWRRRSSGANVLTF. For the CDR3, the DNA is TGTGCCTGGAGACGTCGGTCCTCTGGGGCCAACGTCCTGACTTTC. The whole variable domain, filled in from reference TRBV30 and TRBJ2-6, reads SQTIHQWPATLVQPVGSPLSLECTVEGTSNPNLYWYRQAAGRGLQLLFYSVGIGQISSEVPQNLSASRPQDRQFILSSKKLLLSDSGFYLCAWRRRSSGANVLTFGAGSRLTVL.

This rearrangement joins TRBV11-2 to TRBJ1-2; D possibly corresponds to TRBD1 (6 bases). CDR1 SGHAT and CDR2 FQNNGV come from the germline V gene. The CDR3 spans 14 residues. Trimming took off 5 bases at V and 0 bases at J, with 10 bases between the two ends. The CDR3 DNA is TGTGCCAGCAGCACGGACAGAACTAACTATGGCTACACCTTC. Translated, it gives CASSTDRTNYGYTF.

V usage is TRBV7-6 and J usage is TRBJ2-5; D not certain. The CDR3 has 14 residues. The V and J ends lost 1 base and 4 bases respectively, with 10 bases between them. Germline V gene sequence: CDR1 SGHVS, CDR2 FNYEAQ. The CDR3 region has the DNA TGTGCCAGCAGCTTAGGTCCGACAAGAGAGACCCAGTACTTC. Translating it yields CASSLGPTRETQYF.

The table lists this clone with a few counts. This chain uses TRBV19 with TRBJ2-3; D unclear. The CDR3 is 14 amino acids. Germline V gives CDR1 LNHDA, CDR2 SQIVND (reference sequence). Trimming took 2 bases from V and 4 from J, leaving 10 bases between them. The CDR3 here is CASSISPRADTQYF. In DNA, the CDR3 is TGTGCCAGTAGTATATCCCCCCGCGCAGATACGCAGTATTTT.

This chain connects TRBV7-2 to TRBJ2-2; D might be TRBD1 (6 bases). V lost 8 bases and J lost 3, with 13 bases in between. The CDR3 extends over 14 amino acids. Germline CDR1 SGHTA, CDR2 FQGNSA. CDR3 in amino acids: CASSRNRDTGELFF. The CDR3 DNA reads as TGTGCCAGCTCTCGGAACAGGGACACCGGGGAGCTGTTTTTT.